Sequencing of this T cell receptor beta chain was carried out in a study of sequential checkpoint blockade in melanoma. Study-wide context: About two dozen patients had matched tumor biopsies before treatment and at week 13 after nivolumab or ipilimumab alone.

This clone came up once. This CDR3 is 13 amino acids long. Trimming left V 3 bases short and J 0 bases short, with 5 bases between. Per germline, CDR1 SQVTM and CDR2 ANQGSEA. Sequencing was performed with immunoSEQ multiplex PCR; in TCRdb, only in-frame clones are kept and a portion is missing. The table has about 9,600 clones, 24% seen once. Treatment reported: randomized to nivolumab then ipilimumab (arm A) or the reverse (arm B). This rearrangement joins TRBV29-1 to TRBJ2-2; D ambiguous. The sequencing used tumor tissue (inferred from file names), collected from a patient given nivolumab and ipilimumab in sequence. The source of this sequence is a human donor with melanoma. The CDR3 sequence is CSVERANTGELFF. The CDR3 nucleotides read TGCAGCGTTGAGAGAGCGAACACCGGGGAGCTGTTTTTT.